A single sample is the source of the 30 T cell receptor beta chains below, sequenced in a study of T-cell memory formation after mild COVID-19. TCRdb re-derived calls from the 5' RACE reads in MiXCR, one entry per CDR3 protein. The data hold around 180,000 distinct CDR3 sequences, with 15% to 20% observed a single time. Specimen: PBMCs or a T cell subset sorted from them (not recorded which). The receptor source for this set is a man aged 18 to 29 who had mild COVID-19 (a few samples of this study predate the infection). Cell type and time point are not known.

This clonotype appeared a few times. V usage is TRBV5-8 and J usage is TRBJ2-3; D call uncertain. Trimming left V 4 bases short and J 6 bases short, with 12 bases between. The CDR3 contains 13 residues. Germline CDR1 SGHTS, CDR2 YDEGEE. CDR3 nucleotide sequence: TGTGCCAGCAGCCGGCAGGTGGGGGATACGCAGTATTTT. Translated, it gives CASSRQVGDTQYF.

In its sample, this clonotype was seen many times. This rearrangement joins TRBV9 to TRBJ2-7; D is perhaps TRBD1 or TRBD2 (5 bases each). The CDR3 has 15 residues. V gave up 4 bases and J gave up 3 bases, with 17 bases separating them. Germline V gives CDR1 SGDLS, CDR2 YYNGEE. CDR3 protein: CASSPQGTGIYEQYF. CDR3 coding DNA: TGTGCCAGCAGCCCTCAGGGCACGGGGATCTACGAGCAGTACTTC.

This clonotype has only a few counts. The chain employs TRBV7-8 and TRBJ2-3, with D perhaps matching TRBD1 or TRBD2 (6 bases each). The CDR3 covers 15 residues. With 5 bases removed from V and 0 bases from J, the gap between germline ends came to 12 bases. From germline, CDR1 is SGHVS and CDR2 FQNEAQ. CDR3 sequence: CASSRWGASTDTQYF. CDR3 in DNA: TGTGCCAGCAGCCGCTGGGGGGCGAGCACAGATACGCAGTATTTT.

The sample holds a few counts of this clonotype. The chain carries TRBV29-1 and TRBJ2-1; the match to TRBD2 covers 7 bases. CDR3 length equals 15 residues. Germline lookup yields CDR1 SQVTM and CDR2 ANQGSEA. Unmatched junction bases numbered 11, after V lost 4 bases and J lost 5 bases. The CDR3 bases are TGCAGCGTTGGGGCTAAGGCTAGCGGAAACAATGAGCAGTTCTTC. This translates into CSVGAKASGNNEQFF.

This clonotype was counted many times. The rearrangement links TRBV27 to TRBJ2-3; D remains unclear. The V gene lost 4 bases and the J gene lost 14 bases, with 16 bases spanning the gap. The CDR3 loop spans 12 amino acids. The germline V gene has CDR1 MNHEY and CDR2 SMNVEV (reference sequence). Written as DNA, the CDR3 is TGTGCCAGCAGTTCTTACACGGATAGAAGGTATTTT. The encoded protein is CASSSYTDRRYF.

This clonotype was recorded a few times. The CDR3 DNA sequence: TGTGCCAGCAGCCAAGACACACTACTTGGAGCTTTCTTT. Residues: CASSQDTLLGAFF. The V and J genes are TRBV3-1 and TRBJ1-1; D gene uncertain. With 0 bases removed from V and 10 bases from J, the gap between germline ends came to 12 bases. This CDR3 comprises 13 residues. The germline V gene has CDR1 LGHDT and CDR2 YNNKEL (reference sequence).

This chain joins TRBV12-5 and TRBJ1-5; no clear D gene. Germline V gene sequence: CDR1 LGHNT, CDR2 FRNRAP. CDR3 length equals 11 residues. V lost 6 bases and J lost 7, with 7 bases in between. CDR3 loop: CASGDPQPQHF. DNA of the CDR3: TGTGCTAGTGGCGACCCCCAGCCCCAGCATTTT.

V and J are TRBV19 and TRBJ2-3, with TRBD1 matching 8 bases. CDR1 is LNHDA, CDR2 SQIVND, per germline (reference sequence). CDR3 length: 15 residues. Unmatched junction bases numbered 6, after V lost 3 bases and J lost 4 bases. The chain's CDR3 is CASSIDRGLADTQYF. The CDR3 bases are TGTGCCAGTAGTATTGACAGGGGTTTGGCAGATACGCAGTATTTT.

This sequence joins TRBV5-1 and TRBJ1-2; D remains unclear. Looked up from germline, CDR1 is SGHRS and CDR2 is YFSETQ. The CDR3 runs to 15 residues. Trimming stripped 3 bases from V and 6 bases from J, with 18 bases between. CDR3 residues: CASSSRPDGVNGYTF. Here the CDR3 DNA reads TGCGCCAGCAGCTCCAGACCCGATGGGGTAAATGGCTACACCTTC.

The CDR3: CASSVVNTDTQYF. In DNA, the CDR3 is TGTGCCAGCAGCGTAGTCAACACAGATACGCAGTATTTT. J is TRBJ2-3 and V is TRBV9; D remains unclear. Looked up from germline, CDR1 is SGDLS and CDR2 is YYNGEE. V dropped 0 bases and J dropped 2 bases, with 4 bases sitting between them. This CDR3 has 13 amino acids.

This chain connects TRBV9 to TRBJ2-7; TRBD1 agrees at 7 bases. The V segment lost 2 bases and the J segment 3 bases; nucleotides outside the gene matches: 8. There are 15 residues in the CDR3. Germline CDR1 SGDLS, CDR2 YYNGEE. This chain's CDR3 is CASSVGPGGSYEQYF. The CDR3 DNA follows: TGTGCCAGCAGCGTTGGTCCAGGGGGTAGCTACGAGCAGTACTTC.

This chain links TRBV5-1 with TRBJ2-3, with D tentatively TRBD1 or TRBD2 (5 bases each). Looked up from germline, CDR1 is SGHRS and CDR2 is YFSETQ. The CDR3 covers 17 residues. V dropped 2 bases and J dropped 4 bases, with 20 bases sitting between them. This chain's CDR3 is CASSFPPGTQGADTQYF. CDR3 nucleotide sequence: TGCGCCAGCAGCTTCCCCCCCGGGACGCAAGGGGCAGATACGCAGTATTTT.

The chain has TRBV11-3 and TRBJ2-1; TRBD1 matches 9 bases. The CDR3 is made up of 15 amino acids. After removal of 1 base from V and 9 bases from J, the junction contained 7 bases not matched to a gene. The germline CDR1 and CDR2 sequences are SGHNT and YENEEA. This CDR3 reads CASSLAGQGIGEQFF. CDR3 coding DNA: TGTGCCAGCAGCTTAGCGGGACAGGGAATAGGTGAGCAGTTCTTC.

There are a few counts of this clonotype. The chain carries TRBV4-2 and TRBJ2-2; a weak D match, TRBD1 (6 bases). This CDR3 has 17 amino acids. Trimming stripped 1 base from V and 5 bases from J, with 17 bases between. The germline V gene encodes CDR1 LGHNA and CDR2 YNFKEQ. The CDR3 reads CASSQAGAGVETGELFF. CDR3 in DNA: TGTGCCAGCAGCCAAGCCGGGGCAGGGGTGGAAACCGGGGAGCTGTTTTTT.

V gene TRBV6-1 combines with J gene TRBJ1-2; no firm D call. From germline, CDR1 is MNHNS and CDR2 SASEGT. The CDR3 is 14 residues long. V was clipped by 2 bases and J by 3 bases, with 10 bases between them. The CDR3 protein is CASSESLQYYGYTF. Here the CDR3 DNA reads TGTGCCAGCAGTGAATCGCTACAGTACTATGGCTACACCTTC.

This clonotype was seen only a few times. The V and J genes are TRBV4-2 and TRBJ1-4; no clear D gene. Per the germline V gene, CDR1 is LGHNA and CDR2 is YNFKEQ. Trimming left V 0 bases short and J 8 bases short, with 13 bases between. The CDR3 totals 15 residues. The CDR3 DNA reads TGTGCCAGCAGCCAAGATTACAATCGAGCCGAAAAACTGTTTTTT. It codes for CASSQDYNRAEKLFF.

This clonotype has only a few counts. The gene calls are TRBV10-3 and TRBJ2-3, with D possibly being TRBD1 (6 bases). CDR1 is ENHRY and CDR2 is SYGVKD in the germline V gene. V dropped 4 bases and J dropped 2 bases, with 7 bases sitting between them. This CDR3 region has 13 residues. CDR3 nucleotides: TGTGCCATCAGTGGGACAGTCACAGATACGCAGTATTTT. Translated: CAISGTVTDTQYF.

This clonotype showed up just a few times. CDR3: CASSAPGTRGSREQYF. The CDR3 nucleotides read TGCGCCAGCAGCGCCCCCGGGACTAGGGGGTCCCGCGAGCAGTACTTC. The rearrangement links TRBV4-1 to TRBJ2-7; the match to TRBD2 covers 8 bases. The junction had 15 bases not matched to a gene; V was cut back by 5 bases and J by 6 bases. Germline V gene data show CDR1 as MGHRA and CDR2 as YSYEKL. The length of the CDR3 is 16 residues.

The table lists this clonotype with many counts. This chain connects TRBV5-1 to TRBJ2-7, with D possibly being TRBD2 (7 bases). With 0 bases removed from V and 4 bases from J, the gap between germline ends came to 14 bases. Germline loops: CDR1 SGHRS, CDR2 YFSETQ. The CDR3 runs to 15 residues. The CDR3 protein is CASSLGGGALYEQYV. CDR3 nucleotides: TGCGCCAGCAGCTTGGGCGGGGGCGCGTTGTACGAGCAGTACGTC.

This clonotype showed up just a few times. The chain couples TRBV10-2 to TRBJ1-1, with D uncertain. The CDR3 runs to 15 residues. Germline loops: CDR1 WSHSY, CDR2 SAAADI. V gave up 3 bases and J gave up 0 bases, with 11 bases separating them. The CDR3 loop is CASSDPGMMNTEAFF. The DNA for the CDR3 is TGCGCCAGCAGTGACCCCGGGATGATGAACACTGAAGCTTTCTTT.

The chain carries TRBV24-1 and TRBJ2-3, with D possibly TRBD1 on 6 matching bases. The germline V and J ends were trimmed by 9 bases and 4 bases, with 10 bases remaining between them. Germline V gene lookup returns CDR1 KGHDR and CDR2 SFDVKD. This CDR3 spans 12 amino acids. CDR3 protein: CATAKGADTQYF. CDR3 bases: TGTGCCACCGCAAAGGGGGCAGATACGCAGTATTTT.

This clonotype was seen only a few times. This chain joins TRBV29-1 and TRBJ2-3; D ambiguous. Deletions cut 3 bases from V and 1 base from J, with 11 bases between. CDR3 size: 14 residues. Germline V gene lookup returns CDR1 SQVTM and CDR2 ANQGSEA. The CDR3 DNA reads as TGCAGCGTTGAGGGTGCTACACGCACAGATACGCAGTATTTT. Protein: CSVEGATRTDTQYF.

The genes are TRBV6-6 and TRBJ1-6, with D hard to call. The CDR3 loop spans 15 amino acids. Trimming pared 0 bases from V and 6 bases from J, leaving 9 bases between. Germline CDR1 MNHNY, CDR2 SVGAGI (reference sequence). CDR3 sequence: CASSYSRVGNSPLHF. CDR3 DNA sequence: TGTGCCAGCAGTTACTCGAGGGTGGGTAATTCACCCCTCCACTTT.

This clonotype was observed a few times. A read error may produce the germline difference seen at one junction end. V is TRBV2 and J is TRBJ2-3, with TRBD2 matching 7 bases. Germline values: CDR1 SNHLY, CDR2 FYNNEI. The CDR3 is 14 residues long. The CDR3 DNA reads TGTGCCAGCAGTGAGGGACTACGCACGGATACGCAGTATTTT. Amino acid sequence: CASSEGLRTDTQYF.

The J gene is TRBJ2-5, the V gene TRBV15, with D perhaps assigned TRBD1 or TRBD2 (5 bases each). The germline V gene has CDR1 LNHNV and CDR2 YYDKDF (reference sequence). Trimming stripped 0 bases from V and 3 bases from J, with 8 bases between. There are 14 residues in the CDR3. CDR3 coding DNA: TGTGCCACCAGCAGAGATCGAGGGGAAGAGACCCAGTACTTC. Its protein product is CATSRDRGEETQYF.

The V call is TRBV5-1, the J call TRBJ2-3; TRBD2 aligns across 8 bases. CDR3 length: 14 residues. From germline, CDR1 is SGHRS and CDR2 YFSETQ. J lost 4 bases, V lost 5 bases, and 6 bases had no gene match. As DNA, the CDR3 is TGCGCCAGCAGGAGCGGGGGTGCCCCAGATACGCAGTATTTT. It specifies CASRSGGAPDTQYF.

This clonotype was seen a few times. The rearrangement joins TRBV5-1 to TRBJ1-5; D uncertain. Germline lookup yields CDR1 SGHRS and CDR2 YFSETQ. Trimming left V 1 base short and J 1 base short, with 18 bases between. This CDR3 has 18 residues. CDR3 in DNA: TGCGCCAGCAGCTTGTATTTCCACATGGAGGACAGCAATCAGCCCCAGCATTTT. Its protein product is CASSLYFHMEDSNQPQHF. Combining the CDR3 with reference TRBV5-1 and TRBJ1-5 gives the whole variable domain KAGVTQTPRYLIKTRGQQVTLSCSPISGHRSVSWYQQTPGQGLQFLFEYFSETQRNKGNFPGRFSGRQFSNSRSEMNVSTLELGDSALYLCASSLYFHMEDSNQPQHFGDGTRLSIL.

This clonotype was counted a few times. The chain combines TRBV12-3 or TRBV12-4 with TRBJ2-6; D uncertain. V was pared by 6 bases and J by 1 base, with 13 bases between. This CDR3 comprises 16 residues. The CDR3 protein is CASRRDLWSGANVLTF. CDR3 DNA: TGTGCCAGCAGGCGAGATCTCTGGTCTGGGGCCAACGTCCTGACTTTC.

This clonotype was counted a few times. The rearrangement uses TRBV3-1 and TRBJ2-5, with a tentative D call TRBD2 (6 bases). Germline V gene sequence: CDR1 LGHDT, CDR2 YNNKEL (reference sequence). The CDR3 runs 11 residues. V gave up 8 bases and J gave up 5 bases, with 9 bases separating them. CDR3 bases: TGTGCCAGCGGGACTGCGGAGACCCAGTACTTC. As protein: CASGTAETQYF.

The chain joins TRBV7-6 to TRBJ2-5; D remains unclear. The ends were cut back, 5 bases at V and 8 bases at J, with 9 bases in the middle. Germline CDR1 reads SGHVS; CDR2 reads FNYEAQ. The CDR3 has 11 residues. DNA of the CDR3: TGTGCCAGCAGCCATCCAGGAACCCAGTACTTC. This translates into CASSHPGTQYF.